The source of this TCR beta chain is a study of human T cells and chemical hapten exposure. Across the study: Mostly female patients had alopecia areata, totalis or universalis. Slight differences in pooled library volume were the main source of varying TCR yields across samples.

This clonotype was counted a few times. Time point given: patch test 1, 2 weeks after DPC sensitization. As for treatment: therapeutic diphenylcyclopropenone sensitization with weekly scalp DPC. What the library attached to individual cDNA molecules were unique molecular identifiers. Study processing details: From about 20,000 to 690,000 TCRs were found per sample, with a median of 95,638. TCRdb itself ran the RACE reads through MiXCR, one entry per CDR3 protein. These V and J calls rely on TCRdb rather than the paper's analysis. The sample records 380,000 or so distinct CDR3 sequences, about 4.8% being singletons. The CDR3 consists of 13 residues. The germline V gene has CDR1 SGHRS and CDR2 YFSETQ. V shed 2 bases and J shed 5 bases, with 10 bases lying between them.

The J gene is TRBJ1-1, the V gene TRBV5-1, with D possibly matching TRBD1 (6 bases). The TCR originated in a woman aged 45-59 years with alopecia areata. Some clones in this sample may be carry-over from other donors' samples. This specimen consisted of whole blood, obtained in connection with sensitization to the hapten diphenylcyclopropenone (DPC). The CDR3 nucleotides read TGCGCCAGCAGCTTAAAACAGGGAACTGAAGCTTTCTTT. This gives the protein CASSLKQGTEAFF.